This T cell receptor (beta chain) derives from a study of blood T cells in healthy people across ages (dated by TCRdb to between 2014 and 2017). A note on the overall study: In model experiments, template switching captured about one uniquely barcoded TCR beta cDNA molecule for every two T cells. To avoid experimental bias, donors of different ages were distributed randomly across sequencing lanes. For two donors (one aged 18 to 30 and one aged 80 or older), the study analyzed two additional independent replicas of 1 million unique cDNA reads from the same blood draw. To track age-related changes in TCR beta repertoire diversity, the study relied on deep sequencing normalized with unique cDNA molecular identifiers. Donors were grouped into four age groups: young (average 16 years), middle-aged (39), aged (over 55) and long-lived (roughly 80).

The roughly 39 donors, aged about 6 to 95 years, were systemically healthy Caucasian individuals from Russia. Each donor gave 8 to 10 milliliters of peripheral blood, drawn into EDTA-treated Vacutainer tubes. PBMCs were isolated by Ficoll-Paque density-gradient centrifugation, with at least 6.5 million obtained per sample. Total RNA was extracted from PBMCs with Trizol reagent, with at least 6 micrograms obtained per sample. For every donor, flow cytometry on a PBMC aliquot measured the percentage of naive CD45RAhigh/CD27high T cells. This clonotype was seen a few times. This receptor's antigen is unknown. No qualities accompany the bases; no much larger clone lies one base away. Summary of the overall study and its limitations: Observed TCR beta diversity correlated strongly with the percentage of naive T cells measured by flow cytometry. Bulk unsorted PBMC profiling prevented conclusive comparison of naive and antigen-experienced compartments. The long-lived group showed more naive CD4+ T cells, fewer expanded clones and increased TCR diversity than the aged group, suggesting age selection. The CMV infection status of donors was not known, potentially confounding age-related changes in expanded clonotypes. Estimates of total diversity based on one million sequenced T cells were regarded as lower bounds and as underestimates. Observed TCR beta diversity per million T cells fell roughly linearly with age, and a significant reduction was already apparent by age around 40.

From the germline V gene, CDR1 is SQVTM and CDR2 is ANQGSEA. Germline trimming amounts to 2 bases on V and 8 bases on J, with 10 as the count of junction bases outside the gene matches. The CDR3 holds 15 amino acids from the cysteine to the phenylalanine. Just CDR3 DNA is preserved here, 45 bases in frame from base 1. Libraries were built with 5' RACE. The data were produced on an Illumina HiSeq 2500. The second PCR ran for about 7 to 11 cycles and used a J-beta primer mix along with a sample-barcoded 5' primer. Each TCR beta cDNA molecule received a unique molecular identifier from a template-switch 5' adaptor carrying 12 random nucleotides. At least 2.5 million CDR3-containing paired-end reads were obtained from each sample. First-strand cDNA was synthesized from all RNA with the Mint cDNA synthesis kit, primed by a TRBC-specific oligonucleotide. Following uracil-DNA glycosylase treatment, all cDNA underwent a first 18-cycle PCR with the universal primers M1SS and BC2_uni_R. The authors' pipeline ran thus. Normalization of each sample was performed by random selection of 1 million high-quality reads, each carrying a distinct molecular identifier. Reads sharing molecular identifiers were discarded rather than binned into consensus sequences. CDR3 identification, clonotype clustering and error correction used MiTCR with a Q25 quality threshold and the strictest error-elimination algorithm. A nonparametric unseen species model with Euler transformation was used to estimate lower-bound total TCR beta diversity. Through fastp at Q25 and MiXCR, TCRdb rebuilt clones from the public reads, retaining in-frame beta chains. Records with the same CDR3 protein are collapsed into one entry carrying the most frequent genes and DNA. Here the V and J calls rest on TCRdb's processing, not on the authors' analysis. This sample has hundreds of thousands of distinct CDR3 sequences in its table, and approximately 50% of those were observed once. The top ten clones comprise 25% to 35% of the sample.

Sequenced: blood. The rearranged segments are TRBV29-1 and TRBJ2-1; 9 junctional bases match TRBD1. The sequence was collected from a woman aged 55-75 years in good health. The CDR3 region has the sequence CSVEKWDREVYEQFF. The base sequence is TGCAGCGTTGAAAAGTGGGACAGGGAAGTTTATGAGCAGTTCTTC.